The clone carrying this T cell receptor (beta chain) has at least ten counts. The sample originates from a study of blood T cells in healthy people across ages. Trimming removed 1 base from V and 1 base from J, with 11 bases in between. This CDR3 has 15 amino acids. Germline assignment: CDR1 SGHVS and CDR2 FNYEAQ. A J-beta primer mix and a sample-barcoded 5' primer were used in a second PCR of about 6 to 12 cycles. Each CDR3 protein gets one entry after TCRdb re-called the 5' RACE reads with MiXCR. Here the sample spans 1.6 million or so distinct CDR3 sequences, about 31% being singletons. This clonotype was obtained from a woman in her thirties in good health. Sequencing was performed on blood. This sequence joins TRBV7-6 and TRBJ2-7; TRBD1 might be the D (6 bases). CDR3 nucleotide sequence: TGTGCCAGCAGCTTAGAATTAGGGGGTTCCTACGAGCAGTACTTC. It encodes CASSLELGGSYEQYF.